This T cell receptor (beta chain) was found in a study of blood T cell repertoires in COVID-19. Trimming took 5 bases from V and 4 from J, leaving 16 bases between them. The germline V gene has CDR1 SGHTA and CDR2 FQGNSA. There are 15 residues in the CDR3. The assay was immunoSEQ multiplex PCR, and TCRdb's table has in-frame clones only and misses some. The sample includes 150,000 to 200,000 clones, 85% to 90% of them seen just once. Sequenced: PBMCs or T cells enriched from blood (not recorded which). V is TRBV7-2 and J is TRBJ2-3; D perhaps matches TRBD2 (5 bases). The TCR was taken from a woman between 40 and 55 years old with acute COVID-19. The DNA for the CDR3 is TGTGCCAGCAGCCTGGTTGAAGGGCGGGCAGATACGCAGTATTTT. Amino acid sequence: CASSLVEGRADTQYF. Full variable domain (missing parts from reference TRBV7-2 and TRBJ2-3): GAGVSQSPSNKVTEKGKDVELRCDPISGHTALYWYRQSLGQGLEFLIYFQGNSAPDKSGLPSDRFSAERTGGSVSTLTIQRTQQEDSAVYLCASSLVEGRADTQYFGPGTRLTVL.